Each of the 26 T cell receptor beta chains below was sequenced from the same sample in a study of cytomegalovirus exposure and HLA in healthy donors. PCR involved 60 Vbeta and 13 Jbeta primers. Method: immunoSEQ multiplex PCR; TCRdb's copy keeps in-frame clones and lacks some. The sample records approximately 140,000 clones, roughly 80% being singletons. Sequenced material: PBMCs. These receptors were collected from a man in his forties or fifties in good health and CMV-seronegative.

This clone was seen only once. The rearrangement links TRBV19 to TRBJ1-2; D is unclear. Trimming shortened V by 3 bases and J by 8 bases, and 13 bases separated the two germline ends. Germline V CDR1 and CDR2: LNHDA, SQIVND (reference sequence). CDR3 length equals 13 residues. This CDR3 is CASSIGGVGGYTF. The DNA for the CDR3 is TGTGCCAGTAGTATTGGAGGCGTTGGAGGCTACACCTTC.

This clone was detected once. CDR3 sequence (DNA): TGTGCCAGTGTTTTGCGGGGGGGCGGAGAGACCCAGTACTTC. Translation gives CASVLRGGGETQYF. The rearrangement links TRBV6-6 to TRBJ2-5; 9 bases are shared with TRBD2. CDR3 length: 14 amino acids. Germline lookup yields CDR1 MNHNY and CDR2 SVGAGI (reference sequence). V trimming: 9 bases; J trimming: 4 bases; junction bases outside the gene matches: 9.

This clone was counted a few times. V gene TRBV4-3 combines with J gene TRBJ2-7; D possibly corresponds to TRBD2 (6 bases). The CDR3 runs 17 residues. CDR1 is LGHNA and CDR2 is YSLEER in the germline V gene. V was trimmed by 0 bases and J by 0 bases, leaving 15 bases between them. Here the CDR3 reads CASSQDPASVGSYEQYF. The CDR3 coding sequence is TGCGCCAGCAGCCAAGATCCGGCTAGCGTTGGCTCCTACGAGCAGTACTTC.

This chain connects TRBV2 to TRBJ2-5; D is unclear. The germline gives CDR1 SNHLY, CDR2 FYNNEI. This CDR3 has 14 residues. Trimming cost V 4 bases and J 1 base, with 10 bases left between them. The CDR3 spells CASSVGPLQETQYF. The CDR3 coding sequence is TGTGCCAGCAGTGTGGGCCCGCTCCAAGAGACCCAGTACTTC. The variable domain in full, with the rest retrieved from reference TRBV2 and TRBJ2-5, is EPEVTQTPSHQVTQMGQEVILRCVPISNHLYFYWYRQILGQKVEFLVSFYNNEISEKSEIFDDQFSVERPDGSNFTLKIRSTKLEDSAMYFCASSVGPLQETQYFGPGTRLLVL.

The chain is built from TRBV6-1 and TRBJ2-3; 11 positions match TRBD1. Germline V lookup: CDR1 MNHNS, CDR2 SASEGT. V gave up 5 bases and J gave up 3 bases; unmatched junction bases: 4. The CDR3 contains 15 residues. The CDR3 region has the DNA TGTGCCAGCAGTCCGGGGGACAGGGGGACAGATACGCAGTATTTT. The encoded protein is CASSPGDRGTDTQYF.

This clone appeared a single time. The chain recombines TRBV25-1 with TRBJ1-3; a weak D match, TRBD1 (6 bases). The CDR3 length is 14 residues. The germline V gene encodes CDR1 MGHDK and CDR2 SYGVNS. V gave up 7 bases and J gave up 0 bases, with 10 bases separating them. CDR3 in DNA: TGTGCCAGCAATGACAGGTTCTCTGGAAACACCATATATTTT. This codes for CASNDRFSGNTIYF.

This chain uses TRBV30 with TRBJ2-7, with D possibly being TRBD1 (6 bases). Trimming cost V 1 base and J 1 base, with 11 bases left between them. This CDR3 region has 14 residues. Germline loops: CDR1 GTSNPN, CDR2 SVGIG (reference sequence). This chain's CDR3 is CAWSEQGNSYEQYF. The CDR3 bases are TGTGCCTGGAGTGAACAGGGTAATTCCTACGAGCAGTACTTC.

The chain carries TRBV5-1 and TRBJ2-7, with D maybe TRBD2 (6 bases). With 6 bases removed from V and 6 bases from J, the gap between germline ends came to 19 bases. CDR1 is SGHRS, CDR2 YFSETQ, per germline. This CDR3 has 14 amino acids. CDR3 protein: CASNLSGGSAEQYF. The DNA for the CDR3 is TGCGCCAGCAATCTAAGTGGAGGGAGCGCCGAGCAGTACTTC.

The V and J genes are TRBV6-1 and TRBJ2-5, with D possibly matching TRBD2 (6 bases). Trimming took 4 bases from V and 2 from J, leaving 14 bases between them. The germline CDR1 and CDR2 sequences are MNHNS and SASEGT. CDR3 size: 15 residues. In DNA form, the CDR3 reads TGTGCCAGCAGTGGGCGGGACCGTCAACAAGAGACCCAGTACTTC. Protein: CASSGRDRQQETQYF.

The chain couples TRBV6-5 to TRBJ2-3; TRBD2 aligns across 9 bases. Per the germline V gene, CDR1 is MNHEY and CDR2 is SVGAGI. The CDR3 totals 15 residues. With V trimmed by 6 bases and J by 2 bases, 6 bases remained unmatched. The CDR3 region is CASSPAGGLTDTQYF. The CDR3 bases are TGTGCCAGCAGCCCAGCGGGGGGCCTCACAGATACGCAGTATTTT.

This chain uses TRBV29-1 with TRBJ1-2; D is possibly TRBD1 (5 bases). This CDR3 contains 16 residues. The V gene's germline CDR1 is SQVTM and CDR2 ANQGSEA. With 4 bases removed from V and 2 bases from J, the gap between germline ends came to 20 bases. The CDR3 is CSVAITSGDLNYGYTF. The CDR3 DNA reads TGCAGCGTTGCAATCACCTCCGGGGACTTAAACTATGGCTACACCTTC.

The V and J genes are TRBV7-3 and TRBJ1-1; D remains ambiguous. V was trimmed by 1 base and J by 3 bases, leaving 6 bases between them. The CDR3 has 13 residues. The germline gives CDR1 SGHTA, CDR2 FQGTGA. The CDR3 sequence: CASSLRRDTEAFF. For the CDR3, the DNA is TGTGCCAGCAGCTTAAGACGGGACACTGAAGCTTTCTTT.

This chain uses TRBV2 with TRBJ2-7; D uncertain. CDR3 size: 11 residues. V was pared by 7 bases and J by 3 bases, with 7 bases between. CDR1 is SNHLY, CDR2 FYNNEI, per germline. DNA for the CDR3: TGTGCCAGCATAATCCTCTACGAGCAGTACTTC. It encodes CASIILYEQYF.

A few counts support this clone. The chain combines TRBV5-1 with TRBJ1-1; 10 bases match TRBD1. This CDR3 contains 17 residues. Trimming removed 3 bases from V and 0 bases from J; junction bases left unmatched: 8. CDR1 and CDR2 from the germline V gene are SGHRS and YFSETQ. The chain's CDR3 is CASSYGQGESMNTEAFF. The CDR3 nucleotides are TGCGCCAGCAGCTACGGACAGGGGGAATCCATGAACACTGAAGCTTTCTTT.

A note on this clone: Other DNA sequences of this sample code for an identical CDR3. This rearrangement joins TRBV7-9 to TRBJ2-7; TRBD1 aligns across 7 bases. The V gene end was trimmed by 4 bases and the J gene end by 0 bases; junction bases not matched to a gene: 3. CDR3 length: 14 residues. The germline V gene has CDR1 SEHNR and CDR2 FQNEAQ (reference sequence). CDR3: CASSSRDSSYEQYF. As DNA, the CDR3 is TGTGCCAGCAGCTCCCGGGACAGCTCCTACGAGCAGTACTTC. Full variable domain (rest looked up from reference TRBV7-9 and TRBJ2-7): DTGVSQNPRHKITKRGQNVTFRCDPISEHNRLYWYRQTLGQGPEFLTYFQNEAQLEKSRLLSDRFSAERPKGSFSTLEIQRTEQGDSAMYLCASSSRDSSYEQYFGPGTRLTVT.

This clone was observed a handful of times. The V call is TRBV4-3, the J call TRBJ2-1, with TRBD2 matching over 13 bases. Germline-derived CDR1 and CDR2 are LGHNA and YSLEER. CDR3 length: 16 amino acids. Trimming cost V 2 bases and J 7 bases; bases outside gene matches: 5. This chain's CDR3 is CASSQTGLAGRNEQFF. CDR3 nucleotide sequence: TGCGCCAGCAGCCAAACGGGACTAGCGGGGAGGAATGAGCAGTTCTTC.

The chain is built from TRBV11-2 and TRBJ1-5; the D gene is possibly TRBD1 (6 bases). CDR3 length equals 16 residues. V shed 4 bases and J shed 4 bases, with 17 bases lying between them. Germline CDR1 reads SGHAT; CDR2 reads FQNNGV. The CDR3 region has the DNA TGTGCCAGCAGCTCCATCCGGGGGGGACAAAATCAGCCCCAGCATTTT. Its protein product is CASSSIRGGQNQPQHF.

V gene TRBV10-3 combines with J gene TRBJ2-1; a weak D match, TRBD1 (7 bases). This CDR3 has 11 residues. The V gene's germline CDR1 is ENHRY and CDR2 SYGVKD. Trimming removed 5 bases from V and 9 bases from J, with 8 bases in between. The CDR3 reads CAISQGGEQFF. For the CDR3, the DNA is TGTGCCATCAGTCAGGGGGGTGAGCAGTTCTTC.

The rearrangement uses TRBV5-4 and TRBJ1-1; TRBD1 might be the D (6 bases). Germline V gene data show CDR1 as SGHNT and CDR2 as YYREEE (reference sequence). V lost 4 bases and J lost 1, with 11 bases in between. The CDR3 consists of 14 residues. The CDR3 loop reads CASSQQGTNTEAFF. The CDR3 DNA is TGTGCCAGCAGCCAACAGGGTACGAACACTGAAGCTTTCTTT. Filled out from reference TRBV5-4 and TRBJ1-1, the complete variable domain reads ETGVTQSPTHLIKTRGQQVTLRCSSQSGHNTVSWYQQALGQGPQFIFQYYREEENGRGNFPPRFSGLQFPNYSSELNVNALELDDSALYLCASSQQGTNTEAFFGQGTRLTVV.

The V gene is TRBV4-1, the J gene TRBJ2-1, with TRBD2 matching 8 bases. Losses at the gene ends were 1 base for V and 0 bases for J; bases not matched to a gene: 8. Germline V gene lookup returns CDR1 MGHRA and CDR2 YSYEKL. The CDR3 contains 18 residues. CDR3 amino acids: CASSQGTQAGASYNEQFF. The CDR3 DNA reads as TGCGCCAGCAGCCAAGGAACCCAAGCGGGGGCCTCCTACAATGAGCAGTTCTTC.

V is TRBV5-5 and J is TRBJ1-4; a possible D gene is TRBD1 (6 bases). Germline V gene lookup returns CDR1 SGHKS and CDR2 YYEKEE (reference sequence). Trimming cost V 4 bases and J 8 bases, with 18 bases left between them. The CDR3 is 15 residues long. DNA for the CDR3: TGTGCCAGCAGCCAGCGGACTCCAGGGACAGAAAAACTGTTTTTT. Translated, it gives CASSQRTPGTEKLFF.

This chain links TRBV7-8 with TRBJ2-5; 8 nucleotides align to TRBD2. Gene TRBJ2-7 matches the end of the DNA better, so the J call may be wrong. The length of the CDR3 is 14 residues. The germline gives CDR1 SGHVS, CDR2 FQNEAQ. The chain's CDR3 is CASSWARGGDEQYF. The CDR3 DNA reads as TGTGCCAGCAGCTGGGCCCGGGGGGGCGACGAGCAGTACTTC.

This clone has just a few counts. This chain uses TRBV5-1 with TRBJ1-2; 8 nucleotides line up with TRBD1. Per the germline V gene, CDR1 is SGHRS and CDR2 is YFSETQ. The ends lost 5 bases at V and 3 bases at J; junction bases unmatched: 9. The CDR3 length is 15 residues. In DNA, the CDR3 is TGCGCCAGCAGTCTTAGACAGGGGACAGACTATGGCTACACCTTC. Translating gives CASSLRQGTDYGYTF. Complete variable domain (other parts from reference TRBV5-1 and TRBJ1-2): KAGVTQTPRYLIKTRGQQVTLSCSPISGHRSVSWYQQTPGQGLQFLFEYFSETQRNKGNFPGRFSGRQFSNSRSEMNVSTLELGDSALYLCASSLRQGTDYGYTFGSGTRLTVV.

This chain uses TRBV5-6 with TRBJ2-7; TRBD1 matches at 7 bases. CDR3 length: 16 amino acids. V lost 3 bases, J lost 2 bases, and 11 bases stayed unmatched. The germline V gene encodes CDR1 SGHDT and CDR2 YYEEEE. The CDR3: CASSSVTRDRAYEQYF. The CDR3 DNA is TGTGCCAGCAGCTCCGTAACCCGGGACAGAGCCTACGAGCAGTACTTC.

This chain connects TRBV28 to TRBJ1-2; 8 nucleotides match TRBD1. This CDR3 is built from 14 residues. CDR1 and CDR2 (germline): MDHEN, SYDVKM. The trim removed 5 bases at V and 6 bases at J, leaving 8 bases unmatched. The CDR3 protein is CASSPDRGLHGYTF. In DNA, the CDR3 is TGTGCCAGCAGTCCTGACAGGGGTCTCCATGGCTACACCTTC.

The V gene is TRBV7-9, the J gene TRBJ2-1; TRBD2 matches at 12 bases. Unmatched junction bases numbered 5, after V lost 5 bases and J lost 3 bases. Germline CDR1 is SEHNR and CDR2 is FQNEAQ (reference sequence). The CDR3 extends over 16 amino acids. CDR3 sequence (DNA): TGTGCCAGCAGCGCCCGACTAGCGGGGGACTACAATGAGCAGTTCTTC. Translation gives CASSARLAGDYNEQFF.